Listed below are T cell receptor beta chains from one sample, sequenced in a study of OX40 agonist ivuxolimab in advanced cancers. Repertoires were generated with immunoSEQ multiplex PCR, while TCRdb's copy carries only in-frame clones and drops some. The sample holds some 90,000 clones, around 87% seen once. The sample consisted of CD4+ or CD8+ T cells sorted from blood, taken in a trial of the OX40 agonist ivuxolimab. These TCRs come from an adult with an advanced solid tumor such as melanoma, head and neck, liver or kidney cancer. CDR3s include the opening cysteine and the closing phenylalanine or tryptophan. D genes are given only for firm matches. Clone size appears in some rows only: once, few, many, or a class for an expanded clone.

d_gene	j_gene	abundance	v_gene	CDR3aa	CDR3nt
.	TRBJ1-2	.	TRBV28	CASSFGTQNYGYTF	TGTGCCAGCAGTTTCGGGACACAAAACTATGGCTACACCTTC
TRBD1	TRBJ2-3	.	TRBV11-2	CASSLQGGTDTQYF	TGTGCCAGCAGCTTACAGGGGGGCACAGATACGCAGTATTTT
.	TRBJ1-2	once	TRBV14	CASSQVTGNYGYTF	TGTGCCAGCAGCCAAGTGACAGGAAACTATGGCTACACCTTC
.	TRBJ2-1	once	TRBV27	CASSLLGYHNEQFF	TGTGCCAGCAGTTTATTGGGCTATCACAATGAGCAGTTCTTC
.	TRBJ2-1	.	TRBV28	CASNVRVSSYNEQFF	TGTGCCAGCAACGTGAGAGTTAGCTCCTACAATGAGCAGTTCTTC
.	TRBJ2-3	.	TRBV7-2	CASSSARDTQYF	TGTGCCAGCAGCTCAGCTCGAGATACGCAGTATTTT
.	TRBJ2-1	.	TRBV30	CAWPRRRSEQFF	TGTGCCTGGCCGAGACGTCGATCGGAGCAGTTCTTC
.	TRBJ1-3	.	TRBV27	CASISSGNTIYF	TGTGCCAGCATTAGCTCTGGAAACACCATATATTTT
.	TRBJ1-4	.	TRBV29-1	CSVVVTTNEKLFF	TGCAGCGTAGTCGTTACAACTAATGAAAAACTGTTTTTT
TRBD1	TRBJ1-2	.	TRBV10-3	CAAQAPGQGRNYGYTF	TGTGCCGCTCAGGCGCCCGGACAGGGAAGAAACTATGGCTACACCTTC
.	TRBJ1-1	.	TRBV18	CASSPGVNTEAFF	TGTGCCAGCTCACCAGGGGTAAACACTGAAGCTTTCTTT
.	TRBJ2-7	.	TRBV4-1	CASSQDGFEQYF	TGCGCCAGCAGCCAAGATGGGTTCGAGCAGTACTTC
.	TRBJ2-1	.	TRBV7-2	CASSLESSSYNEQFF	TGTGCCAGCAGCTTAGAGAGCAGCTCCTACAATGAGCAGTTCTTC
.	TRBJ1-4	.	TRBV19	CASSMGAEKLFF	TGTGCCAGTAGTATGGGTGCGGAAAAACTGTTTTTT
.	TRBJ1-1	.	TRBV29-1	CSVSRGTEAFF	TGCAGCGTTTCCAGGGGCACTGAAGCTTTCTTT
.	TRBJ1-1	.	TRBV7-9	CASSPPGTPNTEAFF	TGTGCCAGCAGCCCCCCCGGGACACCGAACACTGAAGCTTTCTTT
TRBD2	TRBJ2-7	.	TRBV7-7	CASSPGLAGVYEQYF	TGTGCCAGCAGCCCCGGACTAGCGGGAGTTTACGAGCAGTACTTC
.	TRBJ1-3	.	TRBV7-3	CASSLGGGNTIYF	TGTGCCAGCAGCTTAGGTGGCGGAAACACCATATATTTT
.	TRBJ1-2	.	TRBV7-2	CASSLAPWGAVGGYTF	TGTGCCAGCAGCTTAGCGCCGTGGGGGGCGGTCGGGGGCTACACCTTC
.	TRBJ2-5	many	TRBV19	CASSQRGRTQYF	TGTGCCAGTAGCCAACGTGGAAGGACCCAGTACTTC
TRBD2	TRBJ2-1	.	TRBV11-3	CASSLDALAGVYEQFF	TGTGCCAGCAGCTTAGATGCACTAGCGGGAGTGTATGAGCAGTTCTTC
.	TRBJ1-2	.	TRBV6-4	CASSPEIDYGYTF	TGTGCCAGCAGTCCGGAAATAGACTATGGCTACACCTTC
.	TRBJ1-4	.	TRBV5-4	CASSSALTNEKLFF	TGTGCCAGCAGCTCAGCCCTAACTAATGAAAAACTGTTTTTT
.	TRBJ2-5	.	TRBV11-2	CASSMTGRETQYF	TGTGCCAGCAGCATGACAGGGAGGGAGACCCAGTACTTC
.	TRBJ2-1	.	TRBV5-1	CASSLPLVGNEQFF	TGCGCCAGCAGCTTACCCCTAGTGGGCAATGAGCAGTTCTTC
.	TRBJ2-1	few	TRBV9	CASSVIASQGNEQFF	TGTGCCAGCAGCGTAATAGCCTCACAGGGCAATGAGCAGTTCTTC
.	TRBJ2-2	.	TRBV5-1	CASSSWGSYTGELFF	TGCGCCAGCAGCTCGTGGGGGAGCTACACCGGGGAGCTGTTTTTT
.	TRBJ1-2	.	TRBV19	CASSIAARQNYGYTF	TGTGCCAGTAGTATAGCCGCAAGACAGAACTATGGCTACACCTTC
TRBD2	TRBJ2-5	.	TRBV30	CAWSGGGLGETQYF	TGTGCCTGGAGTGGCGGGGGGCTTGGAGAGACCCAGTACTTC
.	TRBJ2-6	.	TRBV27	CASSSYSSGANVLTF	TGTGCCAGCAGTTCTTATAGCTCTGGGGCCAACGTCCTGACTTTC
TRBD2	TRBJ2-5	.	TRBV10-3	CAISGQSTSGQETQYF	TGTGCCATCAGTGGCCAATCCACTAGCGGCCAAGAGACCCAGTACTTC
.	TRBJ2-2	.	TRBV11-2	CASSGPGANTGELFF	TGTGCCAGCAGCGGCCCGGGAGCGAACACCGGGGAGCTGTTTTTT
TRBD2	TRBJ2-2	.	TRBV6-5	CASSLAGATGELFF	TGTGCCAGCAGCCTAGCGGGAGCTACCGGGGAGCTGTTTTTT
TRBD2	TRBJ2-1	.	TRBV30	CAWSPLSSGAYNEQFF	TGTGCCTGGAGTCCACTTTCTAGCGGAGCCTACAATGAGCAGTTCTTC
.	TRBJ2-1	.	TRBV7-2	CASSIRAGNEQFF	TGTGCCAGCAGCATCAGGGCGGGCAATGAGCAGTTCTTC
TRBD1	TRBJ1-1	few	TRBV2	CASSPNRGNTEAFF	TGTGCCAGCAGCCCCAACAGGGGGAACACTGAAGCTTTCTTT
.	TRBJ2-4	.	TRBV5-1	CASNDGASDIQYF	TGCGCCAGCAACGACGGGGCCAGTGACATTCAGTACTTC
.	TRBJ2-2	.	TRBV19	CATSFQTNTGELFF	TGTGCCACGAGTTTCCAGACCAACACCGGGGAGCTGTTTTTT
.	TRBJ2-2	few	TRBV27	CASSLVQGRPGELFF	TGTGCCAGCAGTTTAGTACAGGGTCGTCCCGGGGAGCTGTTTTTT
.	TRBJ2-6	.	TRBV7-3	CASRLGSQGANVLTF	TGTGCCAGCAGGTTGGGCTCACAAGGGGCCAACGTCCTGACTTTC
TRBD1	TRBJ1-5	.	TRBV5-1	CASSLDRGKGQPQHF	TGCGCCAGCAGCTTGGACAGGGGTAAGGGACAGCCCCAGCATTTT
TRBD2	TRBJ2-1	.	TRBV19	CASSIVPGGRAYNEQFF	TGTGCCAGTAGTATAGTGCCCGGCGGGAGGGCCTACAATGAGCAGTTCTTC
.	TRBJ2-7	.	TRBV6-5	CASRLQGTYEQYF	TGTGCCAGCAGACTACAAGGCACCTACGAGCAGTACTTC
.	TRBJ1-5	.	TRBV4-1	CASSQIGQGTNQPQHF	TGCGCCAGCAGCCAAATCGGGCAGGGAACCAATCAGCCCCAGCATTTT
.	TRBJ1-1	once	TRBV7-9	CASSSSAGGRRAFF	TGTGCCAGCAGCTCAAGTGCGGGGGGAAGAAGAGCTTTCTTT
.	TRBJ2-3	.	TRBV11-3	CASSRTSGAFSTDTQYF	TGTGCCAGCAGCCGAACCTCCGGGGCATTTAGCACAGATACGCAGTATTTT